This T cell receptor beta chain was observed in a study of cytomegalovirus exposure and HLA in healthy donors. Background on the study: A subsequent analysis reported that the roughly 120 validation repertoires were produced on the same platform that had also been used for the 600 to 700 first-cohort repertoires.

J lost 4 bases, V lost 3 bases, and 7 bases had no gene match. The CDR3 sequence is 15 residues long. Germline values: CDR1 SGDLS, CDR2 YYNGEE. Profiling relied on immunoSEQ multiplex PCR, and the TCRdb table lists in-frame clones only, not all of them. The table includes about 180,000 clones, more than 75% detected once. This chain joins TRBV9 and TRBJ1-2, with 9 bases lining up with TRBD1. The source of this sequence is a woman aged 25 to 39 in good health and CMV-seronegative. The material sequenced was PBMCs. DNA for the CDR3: TGTGCCAGCAGCGGGGGGGACAGGGTGGCCTATGGCTACACCTTC. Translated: CASSGGDRVAYGYTF.